This entry describes one T cell receptor beta chain. Its antigen is still unknown. This entry is derived from a study of shared clonotypes between healthy human individuals. Study-wide context: CD4 naive and memory got three plates each, CD8 naive two, CD8 memory one.

The CDR3 extends over 15 amino acids. The V gene end was trimmed by 4 bases and the J gene end by 3 bases; junction bases not matched to a gene: 6. The V gene's germline CDR1 is MNHEY and CDR2 SMNVEV (reference sequence). Deep was the level at which the assay was run. Measured with immunoSEQ multiplex PCR; TCRdb has only the in-frame clones, and not every one. The sample comprises a few million clones, 95% of which are singletons, and roughly 0.13% rests with the top ten. Study-level points and caveats: Lower generation probabilities were found for non-shared clonotypes than for those shared by all four donors. The low donor count limited represented genetic and exposure-history diversity.

The chain recombines TRBV27 with TRBJ2-5; 9 nucleotides line up with TRBD1. Sequences were obtained from naive CD4+ T cells sorted from blood. This sample's subset: CD45RA+ positively selected. The receptor was derived from a man between 18 and 29 years old in good health. This CDR3 reads CASSWKQGAKETQYF. As DNA, the CDR3 is TGTGCCAGCAGTTGGAAACAGGGGGCAAAAGAGACCCAGTACTTC.